This T cell receptor beta chain was profiled in a study of type 1 regulatory T cells. About the study: T-allo10 is an in vitro-generated, Tr1-enriched CD4 T cell product specific for alloantigen.

TCRdb re-analysed the reads in MiXCR, keeping a single row per CDR3 protein. This sample has 80,000 to 100,000 distinct CDR3 sequences, with roughly a third found just once. Trimming pared 5 bases from V and 6 bases from J, leaving 14 bases between. Germline V gene data show CDR1 as GTSNPN and CDR2 as SVGIG (reference sequence). This CDR3 is built from 13 residues. The chain couples TRBV30 to TRBJ2-1; weak D call: TRBD1 (6 bases). The receptor was isolated from a human donor in good health. The sample comprised CD4+ T cells, either the whole sample or a sorted fraction (not recorded which). CDR3 sequence: CAWDTGHGNEQFF. CDR3 nucleotides: TGTGCCTGGGACACGGGACATGGCAATGAGCAGTTCTTC. The full variable domain, completed using reference TRBV30 and TRBJ2-1, is SQTIHQWPATLVQPVGSPLSLECTVEGTSNPNLYWYRQAAGRGLQLLFYSVGIGQISSEVPQNLSASRPQDRQFILSSKKLLLSDSGFYLCAWDTGHGNEQFFGPGTRLTVL.